This TCR beta chain was retrieved from a study of tumor-infiltrating lymphocytes in primary liver carcinoma. Researchers generated TCR beta cDNA from roughly 510 ng of total RNA, relying on a constant-region primer. Employing slightly modified ARM-PCR, three nested multiplex PCR rounds were run, and these gave rise to the TCR beta libraries. With TRBV1-TRBV30 forward primers and a C-beta reverse primer, the first two PCR rounds were run for approximately 10 cycles each. TCRdb redid the calling of the multiplex PCR reads with MiXCR, one entry per CDR3 protein. The sample has a few hundred thousand distinct CDR3 sequences; roughly three fifths are singletons. CDR3 length: 12 amino acids. Germline V gene sequence: CDR1 MRHNA, CDR2 SNTAGT. With 4 bases removed from V and 11 bases from J, the gap between germline ends came to 12 bases. Germline DNA was extracted alongside blood RNA, which was obtained from unsorted whole blood.

This rearrangement joins TRBV6-4 to TRBJ2-1; D perhaps matches TRBD1 (6 bases). Input material: peripheral blood. The sequence derives from a woman between 25 and 40 years old with primary liver carcinoma and hepatitis B virus infection. This CDR3 is CASSAKTGQQFF. CDR3 DNA sequence: TGTGCCAGCAGTGCGAAGACAGGTCAGCAGTTCTTC.